This T cell receptor beta chain was found in a study of T cells in Graves' hyperthyroidism and ophthalmopathy. The CDR3 totals 17 residues. Looked up from germline, CDR1 is MNHNS and CDR2 is SASEGT. V lost 6 bases and J lost 5; bases outside the gene matches: 10. Researchers took RNA transcripts and amplified the TCR beta CDR3 regions from them. With the HTBI primer set, the TCR CDR3 went through a first round of RT-PCR. Using its own MiXCR run on the multiplex PCR reads, TCRdb lists one record per CDR3 protein. The sample lists hundreds of thousands of distinct CDR3 sequences, approximately 22% seen once, with around 54% in the top ten. Under 3 months was the duration of disease in ophthalmopathy patients, who also had a Clinical Activity Score of at least 3 and a NOSPECS grade of at least 4.

The receptor was derived from a woman between 65 and 79 years old with Graves' ophthalmopathy. The chain couples TRBV6-1 to TRBJ1-6, with 10 bases matching TRBD1. Sequenced: blood. CDR3: CASRSLAGQGHNSPLHF. The CDR3, as DNA: TGTGCCAGCAGGAGTCTCGCGGGACAGGGGCATAATTCACCCCTCCACTTT.